This entry features one TCR beta chain sequence. The antigen is undetermined. A read error may account for a junction end that differs from germline. TCRdb analysed the 5' RACE reads with MiXCR anew, one entry per CDR3 protein. The table has 1,800,000 or so distinct CDR3 sequences, about 31% seen once. The data were taken from a study of identical twins. The study's findings and limits: Models underestimated out-of-frame TCR alpha sharing in monozygotic twins. A lower insertion count was a feature of abundant cord blood beta clonotypes, with no such feature in memory repertoires. The study reached conclusions through statistical analysis that was cross-sectional, not following the same donors.

CDR3 length equals 19 residues. Germline CDR1 and CDR2: LGHDT and YNNKEL (reference sequence). The rearrangement links TRBV3-1 to TRBJ2-1; the match to TRBD2 covers 14 bases. The specimen sequenced was cord blood. This TCR was sampled from a newborn girl in good health. The CDR3 is CASSHPSGTSGGSHNEQFF. In nucleotides, the CDR3 is TGTGCCAGCAGCCACCCATCCGGGACTAGCGGGGGCTCCCACAATGAGCAGTTCTTC.